This TCR beta chain is from a study of T cells expressing NK-cell markers. Overall study: Most of the eight sequenced donors were classified as HCMV-seropositive, and one was classified as seronegative.

CDR1 and CDR2 (germline): SGHAT, FQNNGV. The length of the CDR3 is 15 residues. A remark on this clonotype: As yet, its antigen is unknown.

General study points: Questions lingered over whether expanded NKG2C+ T cell clones were HCMV-specific.

For TCR beta, cDNA was produced by 5'RACE template switching with UMIs. TCRdb derives one entry per CDR3 protein from the 5' RACE reads, leaving out DNA. The sample table sets out around 470,000 distinct CDR3 sequences. The rearrangement uses TRBV11-2 and TRBJ1-1; TCRdb's assignment of TRBD1 cannot be checked, as there is no DNA. This TCR came from a woman aged 45-65 years in good health. Sequences were obtained from blood T cells: a sorted CD56 or NKG2C T cell subset, CD4+ or CD8+ T cells, or bulk PBMC T cells (not recorded which). The CDR3 sequence: CASSLTRRSGTEAFF.